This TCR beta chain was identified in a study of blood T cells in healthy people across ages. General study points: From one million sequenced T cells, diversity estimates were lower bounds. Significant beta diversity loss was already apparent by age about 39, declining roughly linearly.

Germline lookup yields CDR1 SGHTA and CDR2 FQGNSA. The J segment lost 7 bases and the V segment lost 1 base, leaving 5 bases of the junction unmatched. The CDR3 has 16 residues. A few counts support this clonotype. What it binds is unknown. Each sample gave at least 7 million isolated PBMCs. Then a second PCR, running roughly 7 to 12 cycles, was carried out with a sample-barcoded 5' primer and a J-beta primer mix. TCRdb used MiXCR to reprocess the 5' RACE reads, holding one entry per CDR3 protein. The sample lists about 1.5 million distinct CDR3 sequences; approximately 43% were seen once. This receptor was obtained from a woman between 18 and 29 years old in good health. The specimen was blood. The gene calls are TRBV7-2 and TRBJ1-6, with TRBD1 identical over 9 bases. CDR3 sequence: CASSLVLGQGNSPLHF. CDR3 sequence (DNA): TGTGCCAGCAGCTTAGTTTTGGGACAGGGAAATTCACCCCTCCACTTT.